Below, 29 T cell receptor beta chains from the same sample are listed, as sequenced in a study of memory CD4+ T cells and cytomegalovirus serostatus. Single viable CD3+CD4+CD8-CD45RO+ cells were sorted as the memory CD4+ T cells. Only in-frame clones appear in the TCRdb table, and some are missing; sequencing was by immunoSEQ multiplex PCR. The table has 61,000 or so clones, around 82% seen once. Sequenced: memory CD4+ T cells from blood. These receptor sequences come from an adult in good health and CMV-seronegative. Some clones in this sample may be carry-over from other donors' samples.

The sample holds one count of this clone. This chain links TRBV7-9 with TRBJ2-5; 9 positions match TRBD1. The germline V gene encodes CDR1 SEHNR and CDR2 FQNEAQ (reference sequence). CDR3 length: 17 amino acids. V lost 5 bases, J lost 0 bases, and 10 bases stayed unmatched. CDR3 bases: TGTGCCAGCAGCCATGGACAGGGGATTGTCAACCAAGAGACCCAGTACTTC. It translates to CASSHGQGIVNQETQYF.

This chain uses TRBV10-1 with TRBJ2-3; D is perhaps TRBD1 or TRBD2 (5 bases each). The CDR3 is 13 amino acids. Trimming stripped 6 bases from V and 0 bases from J, with 7 bases between. CDR1 is WNHNN and CDR2 is SYGVQD in the germline V gene (reference sequence). CDR3 sequence (DNA): TGCGCCAGCAGCCGGGACAGCACAGATACGCAGTATTTT. Protein: CASSRDSTDTQYF.

V usage is TRBV29-1 and J usage is TRBJ1-1, with a weak D call TRBD1 (6 bases). Germline V gene sequence: CDR1 SQVTM, CDR2 ANQGSEA. Trimming pared 7 bases from V and 6 bases from J, leaving 21 bases between. This CDR3 is 14 amino acids long. The DNA of the CDR3 is TGCAGCGCCCGGGACCCAAAAACAGGGTCTGAAGCTTTCTTT. This codes for CSARDPKTGSEAFF.

V usage is TRBV30 and J usage is TRBJ1-2; 8 bases align to TRBD1. Germline V CDR1 and CDR2: GTSNPN, SVGIG (reference sequence). This CDR3 region has 13 residues. J lost 8 bases, V lost 7 bases, and 12 bases had no gene match. In DNA form, the CDR3 reads TGTGCCTTTCGGGACAGGCCCTCGAACGGCTACACCTTC. Translated, it gives CAFRDRPSNGYTF.

V and J are TRBV27 and TRBJ2-4; D is possibly TRBD2 (6 bases). CDR3 length: 15 residues. Deletions cut 3 bases from V and 3 bases from J, with 12 bases between. Germline V CDR1 and CDR2: MNHEY, SMNVEV (reference sequence). The CDR3 reads CASSLGGVGKNIQYF. Here the CDR3 DNA reads TGTGCCAGCAGTTTGGGGGGTGTGGGCAAAAACATTCAGTACTTC.

The rearrangement links TRBV6-1 to TRBJ1-1; no firm D call. The CDR3 loop spans 14 amino acids. Trimming took off 5 bases at V and 5 bases at J, with 15 bases between the two ends. CDR1 MNHNS and CDR2 SASEGT come from the germline V gene. CDR3 nucleotides: TGTGCCAGCAGTCCTAGACAAAGCTGGACTGAAGCTTTCTTT. It specifies CASSPRQSWTEAFF.

The chain links TRBV5-1 to TRBJ1-5, with D unclear. Trimming pared 2 bases from V and 2 bases from J, leaving 8 bases between. The CDR3 has 14 residues. The germline V gene encodes CDR1 SGHRS and CDR2 YFSETQ. The CDR3 coding sequence is TGCGCCAGCAGCTTAACCGGGGGCAATCAGCCCCAGCATTTT. Its translation: CASSLTGGNQPQHF.

Only one count was recorded for this clone. J is TRBJ1-4 and V is TRBV9; D gene uncertain. Germline V gene lookup returns CDR1 SGDLS and CDR2 YYNGEE. Trimming cost V 3 bases and J 8 bases, with 17 bases left between them. The CDR3 extends over 15 amino acids. This chain's CDR3 is CASSARLPPGEKLFF. In nucleotides, the CDR3 is TGTGCCAGCAGCGCCAGACTCCCTCCCGGCGAAAAACTGTTTTTT.

A single count supports this clone. This rearrangement joins TRBV7-2 to TRBJ2-3; TRBD2 agrees at 10 bases. Trimming at V came to 5 bases and at J to 1 base, leaving 6 bases not matched to a gene. This CDR3 spans 16 amino acids. Germline values: CDR1 SGHTA, CDR2 FQGNSA. DNA of the CDR3: TGTGCCAGCAGCGAACCTAGCGGGGGACGCACAGATACGCAGTATTTT. The encoded protein is CASSEPSGGRTDTQYF.

J is TRBJ2-5 and V is TRBV9; 7 bases are a match to TRBD2. The CDR3 sequence is 13 residues long. After removal of 5 bases from V and 5 bases from J, the junction contained 6 bases not matched to a gene. Germline V gene lookup returns CDR1 SGDLS and CDR2 YYNGEE. The CDR3 DNA is TGTGCCAGCAGTGGGAGGGCGGGGGAGACCCAGTACTTC. Amino acids: CASSGRAGETQYF.

In regard to this clone: This specimen includes other DNA sequences encoding the same CDR3. The chain joins TRBV7-2 to TRBJ1-4, with 9 bases lining up with TRBD1. Losses at the gene ends were 5 bases for V and 4 bases for J; bases not matched to a gene: 2. CDR3 length equals 14 residues. Germline loops: CDR1 SGHTA, CDR2 FQGNSA. CDR3 DNA: TGTGCCAGCAGCCCGGGACAGGGTAATGAAAAACTGTTTTTT. Protein product: CASSPGQGNEKLFF.

J is TRBJ2-2 and V is TRBV4-2; TRBD1 matches 11 bases. CDR1 and CDR2 from the germline V gene are LGHNA and YNFKEQ. This CDR3 is built from 16 residues. V lost 5 bases to trimming and J lost 5 bases; unmatched junction nucleotides: 7. CDR3 nucleotides: TGTGCCAGCAGCGATTCCGGACAGGGGGCGACCGGGGAGCTGTTTTTT. Residues: CASSDSGQGATGELFF.

This clone is deemed medium-sized. The chain is built from TRBV6-5 and TRBJ1-1; TRBD1 agrees at 9 bases. Germline CDR1 is MNHEY and CDR2 is SVGAGI. With V trimmed by 0 bases and J by 7 bases, 3 bases remained unmatched. The CDR3 spans 14 residues. The CDR3 DNA is TGTGCCAGCAGTTACTCGACAGGGGGGATTGAAGCTTTCTTT. This encodes CASSYSTGGIEAFF.

The chain employs TRBV5-4 and TRBJ1-1; D not certain. V was pared by 0 bases and J by 4 bases, with 19 bases between. Germline CDR1 SGHNT, CDR2 YYREEE (reference sequence). CDR3 size: 17 residues. CDR3 sequence: CASSLANRRDFGTEAFF. The CDR3, as DNA: TGTGCCAGCAGCTTGGCCAACCGGCGGGATTTCGGCACTGAAGCTTTCTTT. The full variable domain, completed using reference TRBV5-4 and TRBJ1-1, is ETGVTQSPTHLIKTRGQQVTLRCSSQSGHNTVSWYQQALGQGPQFIFQYYREEENGRGNFPPRFSGLQFPNYSSELNVNALELDDSALYLCASSLANRRDFGTEAFFGQGTRLTVV.

This clone was seen once. The V gene is TRBV6-5, the J gene TRBJ2-3; D is ambiguous. Trimming took off 6 bases at V and 4 bases at J, with 8 bases between the two ends. CDR1 MNHEY and CDR2 SVGAGI come from the germline V gene. The CDR3 runs 12 residues. CDR3 sequence reads: CASRTDSDTQYF. The CDR3 DNA sequence: TGTGCCAGCAGAACCGACTCAGATACGCAGTATTTT.

The chain's CDR3 is CASGLGRVSNTGELFF. The CDR3 nucleotides read TGTGCTAGTGGTTTGGGGCGGGTTTCGAACACCGGGGAGCTGTTTTTT. V and J are TRBV12-5 and TRBJ2-2; tentatively, D is TRBD2 (5 bases). CDR1 and CDR2 (germline): LGHNT, FRNRAP. The CDR3 extends over 16 amino acids. V lost 1 base and J 0 bases, leaving 9 bases between the germline ends.

V gene TRBV5-1 combines with J gene TRBJ2-3; D remains ambiguous. V gave up 1 base and J gave up 2 bases, with 11 bases separating them. The CDR3 is made up of 15 amino acids. Per the germline V gene, CDR1 is SGHRS and CDR2 is YFSETQ. The CDR3 sequence: CASSLISASTDTQYF. The CDR3 nucleotides read TGCGCCAGCAGCTTGATATCCGCCTCCACAGATACGCAGTATTTT. The full variable domain, in which reference TRBV5-1 and TRBJ2-3 provide the parts outside the CDR3, is KAGVTQTPRYLIKTRGQQVTLSCSPISGHRSVSWYQQTPGQGLQFLFEYFSETQRNKGNFPGRFSGRQFSNSRSEMNVSTLELGDSALYLCASSLISASTDTQYFGPGTRLTVL.

The V and J genes are TRBV10-3 and TRBJ2-3, with TRBD2 matching 12 bases. The germline V gene has CDR1 ENHRY and CDR2 SYGVKD. The junction had 17 bases not matched to a gene; V was cut back by 7 bases and J by 3 bases. CDR3 length: 19 amino acids. Here the CDR3 reads CAIKKAGLAGKGRTDTQYF. The CDR3, as DNA: TGTGCCATCAAGAAAGCCGGACTAGCGGGGAAGGGGCGAACAGATACGCAGTATTTT.

The rearrangement links TRBV7-6 to TRBJ1-3, with unresolved D. Per germline, CDR1 SGHVS and CDR2 FNYEAQ. Trimming pared 5 bases from V and 4 bases from J, leaving 9 bases between. The CDR3 runs 13 residues. The CDR3 sequence is CASSPHEGNTIYF. Here the CDR3 DNA reads TGTGCCAGCAGCCCCCATGAGGGAAACACCATATATTTT.

The genes are TRBV5-4 and TRBJ1-6; D ambiguous. Germline-derived CDR1 and CDR2 are SGHNT and YYREEE (reference sequence). Trimming stripped 3 bases from V and 8 bases from J, with 6 bases between. This CDR3 region has 12 residues. The DNA for the CDR3 is TGTGCCAGCAGCTCTACCCATTCACCCCTCCACTTT. The encoded protein is CASSSTHSPLHF.

The genes are TRBV7-6 and TRBJ1-1; D not resolved. The ends were cut back, 0 bases at V and 5 bases at J, with 16 bases in the middle. Germline assignment: CDR1 SGHVS and CDR2 FNYEAQ. CDR3 length equals 16 residues. Written as DNA, the CDR3 is TGTGCCAGCAGCTTAGCGAGTACTCTAGGGCGTACTGAAGCTTTCTTT. Its translation is CASSLASTLGRTEAFF.

This chain joins TRBV7-2 and TRBJ2-1; 8 positions agree with TRBD1. J gave up 5 bases and V 6 bases, and 9 bases lay outside the gene matches. This CDR3 has 15 amino acids. From germline, CDR1 is SGHTA and CDR2 FQGNSA. The CDR3 DNA is TGTGCCAGCAGACAGACAGGGGTGGGGCACAATGAGCAGTTCTTC. Translation gives CASRQTGVGHNEQFF.

CDR3 DNA: TGTGCCAGCACCCGCGAGTCGAGCACAGATACGCAGTATTTT. It specifies CASTRESSTDTQYF. The chain employs TRBV2 and TRBJ2-3; D call uncertain. Per the germline V gene, CDR1 is SNHLY and CDR2 is FYNNEI. V was pared by 7 bases and J by 0 bases, with 11 bases between. The CDR3 contains 14 residues.

The rearrangement uses TRBV2 and TRBJ2-5; TRBD1 agrees at 7 bases. Germline lookup yields CDR1 SNHLY and CDR2 FYNNEI. The V gene end was trimmed by 3 bases and the J gene end by 6 bases; junction bases not matched to a gene: 4. This CDR3 is built from 13 residues. Here the CDR3 reads CASSDGTAQTQYF. CDR3 sequence (DNA): TGTGCCAGCAGTGACGGGACAGCCCAGACCCAGTACTTC.

In DNA form, the CDR3 reads TGTGCCAGCAGTTTGGGGGGGAGCGGAGCCTACGAGCAGTACTTC. It codes for CASSLGGSGAYEQYF. The chain employs TRBV28 and TRBJ2-7, with 7 bases identical to TRBD2. Looked up from germline, CDR1 is MDHEN and CDR2 is SYDVKM. The CDR3 covers 15 residues. Germline trimming cut 3 bases from V and 2 bases from J; bases unmatched to any gene: 7.

This chain links TRBV15 with TRBJ1-4; a weak D match, TRBD1 (6 bases). Trimming removed 1 base from V and 8 bases from J, with 17 bases in between. This CDR3 has 16 amino acids. In germline, CDR1 is LNHNV, CDR2 YYDKDF (reference sequence). CDR3 DNA: TGTGCCACCAGCAGAGTACCAAGCCGCAGGGGAGAAAAACTGTTTTTT. Its protein product is CATSRVPSRRGEKLFF. Complete variable domain (other parts from reference TRBV15 and TRBJ1-4): DAMVIQNPRYQVTQFGKPVTLSCSQTLNHNVMYWYQQKSSQAPKLLFHYYDKDFNNEADTPDNFQSRRPNTSFCFLDIRSPGLGDTAMYLCATSRVPSRRGEKLFFGSGTQLSVL.

V gene TRBV15 combines with J gene TRBJ1-4; 7 bases are a match to TRBD1. CDR1 is LNHNV, CDR2 YYDKDF, per germline (reference sequence). The CDR3 spans 13 residues. Unmatched junction bases numbered 6, after V lost 7 bases and J lost 7 bases. The CDR3 region has the DNA TGTGCCACCAACAGGGGAAGGGGTGAAAAACTGTTTTTT. Residues: CATNRGRGEKLFF. The full variable domain, in which reference TRBV15 and TRBJ1-4 provide the parts outside the CDR3, is DAMVIQNPRYQVTQFGKPVTLSCSQTLNHNVMYWYQQKSSQAPKLLFHYYDKDFNNEADTPDNFQSRRPNTSFCFLDIRSPGLGDTAMYLCATNRGRGEKLFFGSGTQLSVL.

This clone has ten or more counts. This chain joins TRBV11-3 and TRBJ2-1; 11 bases are a match to TRBD2. There are 18 residues in the CDR3. Germline V CDR1 and CDR2: SGHNT, YENEEA. J lost 4 bases, V lost 0 bases, and 8 bases had no gene match. CDR3 nucleotide sequence: TGTGCCAGCAGCTTAGATCATGGTGGGACTAGCGGATACAATGAGCAGTTCTTC. This encodes CASSLDHGGTSGYNEQFF.

The V gene is TRBV20-1, the J gene TRBJ2-1; D gene uncertain. V lost 5 bases and J lost 5, with 7 bases in between. The CDR3 consists of 11 residues. Germline V lookup: CDR1 DFQATT, CDR2 SNEGSKA (reference sequence). The CDR3: CSALGHNEQFF. The CDR3 DNA follows: TGCAGTGCTCTAGGGCACAATGAGCAGTTCTTC.